What follows are 3 T cell receptor beta chains derived from one specimen sequenced in a study of T-cell reconstitution after alpha-beta-depleted transplantation in children. Preparation of the TCRbeta library was carried out with unique molecular identifiers. A single record per CDR3 protein comes from TCRdb applying MiXCR to the PCR reads. Altogether approximately 93,000 distinct CDR3 sequences are present, 7.5% to 9.5% being singletons, with the ten largest covering 6.9%. The source was PBMCs from the stem cell graft donor, collected from the stem cell graft. The receptors stem from a human donor who donated a stem cell graft to a child with congenital amegakaryocytic thrombocytopenia.

This clonotype was seen at least ten times. The genes are TRBV28 and TRBJ1-1, with D possibly being TRBD1 (6 bases). This CDR3 region has 14 residues. Germline V gene lookup returns CDR1 MDHEN and CDR2 SYDVKM. V was clipped by 5 bases and J by 10 bases, with 20 bases between them. The DNA for the CDR3 is TGTGCCAGCAGTGAACAGGGTCCACCCCGGAGAGCTTTCTTT. Translating it yields CASSEQGPPRRAFF.

The rearrangement links TRBV20-1 to TRBJ2-1, with D perhaps matching TRBD2 (6 bases). The germline V gene encodes CDR1 DFQATT and CDR2 SNEGSKA (reference sequence). This CDR3 region has 15 residues. V was trimmed by 6 bases and J by 4 bases, leaving 19 bases between them. This CDR3 is CSALLGSRVYNEQFF. The CDR3 DNA reads as TGCAGTGCCCTCCTCGGGAGCAGGGTTTACAATGAGCAGTTCTTC.

The table lists this clonotype with many counts. The genes are TRBV12-3 or TRBV12-4 and TRBJ1-1, with no clear D. Trimming took 2 bases from V and 4 from J, leaving 8 bases between them. CDR3 length: 13 residues. This CDR3 is CASSLREATEAFF. The CDR3 coding sequence is TGTGCCAGCAGTTTACGCGAGGCCACTGAAGCTTTCTTT.